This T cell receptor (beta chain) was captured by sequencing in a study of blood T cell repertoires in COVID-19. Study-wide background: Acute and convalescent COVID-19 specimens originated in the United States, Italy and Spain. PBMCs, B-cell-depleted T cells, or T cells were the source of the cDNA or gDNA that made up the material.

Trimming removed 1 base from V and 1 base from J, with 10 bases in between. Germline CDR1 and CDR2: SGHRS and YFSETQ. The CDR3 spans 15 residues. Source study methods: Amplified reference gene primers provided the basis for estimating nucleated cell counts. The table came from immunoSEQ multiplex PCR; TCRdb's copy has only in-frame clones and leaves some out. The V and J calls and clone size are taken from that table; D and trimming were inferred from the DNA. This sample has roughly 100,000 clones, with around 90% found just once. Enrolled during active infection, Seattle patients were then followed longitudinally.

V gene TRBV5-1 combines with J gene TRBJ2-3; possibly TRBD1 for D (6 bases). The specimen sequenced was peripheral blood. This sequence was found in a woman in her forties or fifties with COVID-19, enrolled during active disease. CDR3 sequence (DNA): TGCGCCAGCAGCTTGAGTGAGGGGGGCACAGATACGCAGTATTTT. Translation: CASSLSEGGTDTQYF. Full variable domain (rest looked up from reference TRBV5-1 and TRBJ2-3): KAGVTQTPRYLIKTRGQQVTLSCSPISGHRSVSWYQQTPGQGLQFLFEYFSETQRNKGNFPGRFSGRQFSNSRSEMNVSTLELGDSALYLCASSLSEGGTDTQYFGPGTRLTVL.